This section outlines one T cell receptor beta chain sequence together with its context. Its antigen has not been determined. Base qualities were left out, and no much larger clone turns up one base away. The collaborating institutions used their own protocols to collect whole blood in K2EDTA tubes. Collaborator samples were shipped for TCRbeta analysis as frozen whole blood, isolated PBMCs, or DNA extracted from either sample type. The germline V gene provides CDR1 SGHTA and CDR2 FQGNSA. The junction shows trimming of 5 bases on V and 0 bases on J, plus 14 bases between the germline ends. The CDR3 runs 16 amino acids, cysteine and phenylalanine included. Just CDR3 DNA is preserved here, 48 bases in frame from base 1. This entry belongs to a study of blood T cell repertoires in COVID-19 (TCRdb year 2020). For context, the study as a whole: Samples covering the acute and convalescent phases of COVID-19 were provided by collaborators in the United States, Italy and Spain. The prospective study material was composed of cDNA or gDNA derived from T cells, B-cell-depleted T cells, or PBMCs. The sample metadata nearly always contained a de-identified subject ID, COVID-19 status, age in years and sex. The repertoires were released in a freely available public database meant as a resource for research on the immune response to SARS-CoV-2. Where HLA class I and class II types were available, the types were taken from metadata supplied by the sample provider, not from assay-based typing. Deeply sampled blood TCRbeta repertoires from subjects exposed to, actively infected with, or recovered from COVID-19 were included in the dataset. The samples were drawn from two sources: the first 160 participants of the ongoing ImmuneRACE study, and fewer than 1,500 subjects contributed by 6 global collaborators. Broader findings and caveats from the paper: The quantity of clinical and demographic metadata differed by source and by participant and was supplied without curation.

The immunoSEQ Assay, a bias-controlled multiplex PCR, was used to amplify TCRbeta CDR3 regions from genomic DNA. Per the source publication's procedure: The number of nucleated cells in each sample was estimated from the amplification of reference gene primers within the assay. To quantify the absolute abundance of each unique TCRbeta CDR3 rearrangement, sequence reads were collapsed and filtered. For each sample, productive Simpson clonality was calculated by taking the square root of Simpson's diversity index across productive rearrangements. In its TCRdb copy, this immuneACCESS table keeps in-frame sequences only and misses some clones. Where compared with another copy, unresolved V genes explain less than half of these, and the others have no known cause. The D gene and trimming were derived from the DNA, and the V and J assignments and clone size from that table. A total of around 37,000 clones appear in this sample, about 90% of them only once. 25% to 30% of the sample comes from the top ten.

This chain joins TRBV7-2 to TRBJ1-3; the D gene is perhaps TRBD1, on 6 matching bases. The sample consisted of peripheral blood. The sequence was collected from a man aged 55 to 70 with active or convalescent COVID-19. The CDR3 here reads CASSPARRGSGNTIYF. The DNA is as follows: TGTGCCAGCAGCCCCGCCCGCAGGGGCTCTGGAAACACCATATATTTT.